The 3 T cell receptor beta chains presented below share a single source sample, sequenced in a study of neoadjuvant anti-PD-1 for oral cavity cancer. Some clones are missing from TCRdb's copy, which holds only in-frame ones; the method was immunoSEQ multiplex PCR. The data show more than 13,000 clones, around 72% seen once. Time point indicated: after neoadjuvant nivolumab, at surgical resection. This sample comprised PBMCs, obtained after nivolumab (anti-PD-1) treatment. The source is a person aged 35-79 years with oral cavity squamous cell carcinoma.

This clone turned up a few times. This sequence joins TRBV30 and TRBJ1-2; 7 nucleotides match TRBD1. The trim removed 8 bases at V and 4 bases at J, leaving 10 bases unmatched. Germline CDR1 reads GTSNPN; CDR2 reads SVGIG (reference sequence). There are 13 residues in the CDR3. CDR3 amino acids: CAASRDRPYGYTF. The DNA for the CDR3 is TGTGCCGCCAGCCGGGACAGACCCTATGGCTACACCTTC.

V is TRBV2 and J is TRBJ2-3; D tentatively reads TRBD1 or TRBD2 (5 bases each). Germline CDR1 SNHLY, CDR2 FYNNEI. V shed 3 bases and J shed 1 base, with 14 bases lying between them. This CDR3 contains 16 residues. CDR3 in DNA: TGTGCCAGCAGTGAGGGGGTGGGGCAGCGCACAGATACGCAGTATTTT. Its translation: CASSEGVGQRTDTQYF.

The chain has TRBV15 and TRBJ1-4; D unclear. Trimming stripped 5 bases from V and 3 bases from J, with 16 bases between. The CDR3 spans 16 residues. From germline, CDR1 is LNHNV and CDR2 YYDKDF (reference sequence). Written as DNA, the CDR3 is TGTGCCACCAGCCCAAGCTTGCAGGTTCCTAATGAAAAACTGTTTTTT. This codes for CATSPSLQVPNEKLFF.